This TCR beta chain comes out of a study of cytomegalovirus exposure and HLA in healthy donors. Study-wide results and limits: In a later analysis, several top co-occurrence clusters appeared linked to parvovirus B19, influenza, CMV and Epstein-Barr virus.

CDR1 is SGHRS, CDR2 YFSETQ, per germline. The CDR3 is 16 residues long. V lost 0 bases to trimming and J lost 4 bases; unmatched junction nucleotides: 3. On this clone itself: What it binds is not known.

PCR amplification relied on 60 Vbeta primers (plus 13 Jbeta primers). Sequencing was performed with immunoSEQ multiplex PCR; in TCRdb, only in-frame clones are kept and a portion is missing. This sample's table has around 70,000 clones. Sequencing was done on a sample of PBMCs. The chain recombines TRBV5-1 with TRBJ2-3; 12 nucleotides line up with TRBD2. This receptor was taken from a woman aged 40 to 50 in good health and CMV-seropositive. The DNA for the CDR3 is TGCGCCAGCAGCTTGGGGCCTAGCGGGGGGGCAGATACGCAGTATTTT. Its translation is CASSLGPSGGADTQYF.